One and the same sample provided the 3 T cell receptor beta chains below, sequenced in a study of cytomegalovirus exposure and HLA in healthy donors. The PCR made use of 60 Vbeta and 13 Jbeta primers. Clones were sequenced by immunoSEQ multiplex PCR, and TCRdb holds only the in-frame ones, with some missing. Altogether around 190,000 clones are present, about four fifths being singletons, with the ten largest covering less than 0.65%. The sequencing input was PBMCs. These receptors all stem from a woman in her 50s in good health and CMV-seronegative.

This chain uses TRBV11-3 with TRBJ2-3; D remains ambiguous. Trimming left V 1 base short and J 6 bases short, with 17 bases between. Germline loops: CDR1 SGHNT, CDR2 YENEEA. The CDR3 length is 16 residues. Here the CDR3 reads CASSLGLGGIPDTQYF. The CDR3 coding sequence is TGTGCCAGCAGCTTAGGGCTAGGCGGCATTCCGGATACGCAGTATTTT.

This clone showed up just a few times. The chain recombines TRBV10-1 with TRBJ1-6, with TRBD1 matching over 7 bases. CDR1 is WNHNN and CDR2 is SYGVQD in the germline V gene (reference sequence). The CDR3 is 13 amino acids. The V gene end was trimmed by 8 bases and the J gene end by 8 bases; junction bases not matched to a gene: 6. CDR3 in amino acids: CASRGTVDSPLHF. CDR3 DNA: TGCGCCAGCCGTGGGACAGTAGATTCACCCCTCCACTTT.

The V and J genes are TRBV29-1 and TRBJ2-5; TRBD2 aligns across 8 bases. V gave up 6 bases and J gave up 5 bases; unmatched junction bases: 5. Germline V gene sequence: CDR1 SQVTM, CDR2 ANQGSEA. The CDR3 covers 12 residues. The CDR3 coding sequence is TGCAGCGTAGCGGGGGCGGACGAGACCCAGTACTTC. Residues: CSVAGADETQYF.